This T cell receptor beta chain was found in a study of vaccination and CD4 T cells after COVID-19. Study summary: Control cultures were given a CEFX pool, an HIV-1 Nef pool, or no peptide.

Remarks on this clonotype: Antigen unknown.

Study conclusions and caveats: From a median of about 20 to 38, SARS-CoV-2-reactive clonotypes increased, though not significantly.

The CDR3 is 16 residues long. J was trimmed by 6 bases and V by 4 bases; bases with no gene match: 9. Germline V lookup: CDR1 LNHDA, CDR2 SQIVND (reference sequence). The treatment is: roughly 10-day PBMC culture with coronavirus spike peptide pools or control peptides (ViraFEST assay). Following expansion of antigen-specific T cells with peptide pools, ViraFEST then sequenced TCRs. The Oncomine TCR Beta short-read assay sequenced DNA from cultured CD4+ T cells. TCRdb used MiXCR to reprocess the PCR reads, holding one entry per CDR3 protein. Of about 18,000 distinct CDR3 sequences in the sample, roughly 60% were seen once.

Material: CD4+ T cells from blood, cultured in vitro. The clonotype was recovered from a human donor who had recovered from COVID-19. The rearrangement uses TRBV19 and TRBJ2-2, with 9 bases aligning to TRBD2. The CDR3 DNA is TGTGCCAGTAGTACTTCCGGGACTAGCAAGTCCGGGGAGCTGTTTTTT. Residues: CASSTSGTSKSGELFF.